This TCR beta chain was sequenced during a study of blood T cell repertoires in COVID-19. Background on the study: The United States, Italy and Spain provided the acute and convalescent COVID-19 samples. PBMCs, B-cell-depleted T cells, or T cells provided the cDNA or gDNA that made up the material.

CDR3 length: 15 amino acids. Germline CDR1 SGHRS, CDR2 YFSETQ. Germline trimming cut 4 bases from V and 7 bases from J; bases unmatched to any gene: 12. Authors' data handling: Scientists estimated how many nucleated cells there were by amplifying reference gene primers. TCRdb keeps only in-frame clones here, not all; method: immunoSEQ multiplex PCR. Clone size and V and J calls were adopted from that table, with D and trimming inferred from the DNA. This table holds around 240,000 clones, 65% to 90% found once. Sequencing used peripheral blood. The chain is built from TRBV5-1 and TRBJ2-5, with TRBD1 matching 8 bases. This TCR was sampled from a woman aged 50 to 60 with acute or convalescent COVID-19. This CDR3 is CASSPGTGSLRTQYF. The CDR3 region has the DNA TGCGCCAGCAGCCCAGGGACAGGCTCCCTCCGGACCCAGTACTTC.